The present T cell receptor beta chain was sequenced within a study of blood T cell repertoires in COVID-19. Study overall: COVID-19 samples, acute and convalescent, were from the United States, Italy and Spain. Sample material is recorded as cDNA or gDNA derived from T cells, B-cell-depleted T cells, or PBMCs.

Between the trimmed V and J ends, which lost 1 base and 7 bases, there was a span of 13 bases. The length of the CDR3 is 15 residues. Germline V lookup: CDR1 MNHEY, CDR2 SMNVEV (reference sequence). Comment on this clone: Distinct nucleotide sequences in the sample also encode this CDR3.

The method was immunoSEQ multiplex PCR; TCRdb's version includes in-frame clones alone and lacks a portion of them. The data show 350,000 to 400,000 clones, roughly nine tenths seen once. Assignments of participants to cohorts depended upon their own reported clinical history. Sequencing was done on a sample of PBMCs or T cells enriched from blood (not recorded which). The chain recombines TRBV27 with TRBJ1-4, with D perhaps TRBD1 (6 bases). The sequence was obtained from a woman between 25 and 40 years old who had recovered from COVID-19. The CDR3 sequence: CASSLYPGVGEKLFF. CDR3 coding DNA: TGTGCCAGCAGTTTATACCCAGGGGTGGGTGAAAAACTGTTTTTT.